This T cell receptor beta chain comes out of a study of neurological immune-mediated disorders. This clonotype was observed many times. Time point noted: technical triplicate 3. Unsorted libraries came from 2 million PBMCs stored at -80 °C. TCRdb re-called the 5' RACE reads through MiXCR, storing one row per CDR3 protein. The table includes just under 45,000 distinct CDR3 sequences, around a fifth detected once. This TCR derives from a man aged 60-69 years with HTLV-1-associated myelopathy (HAM/TSP). The sequencing input was PBMCs.

The CDR3 region has the DNA TGCAGTGTTGCGACTAGCGCCCCAGATACGCAGTATTTT. Translated: CSVATSAPDTQYF. The gene calls are TRBV20-1 and TRBJ2-3; 8 bases map to TRBD2. This CDR3 contains 13 residues. Trimming cost V 7 bases and J 4 bases; bases outside gene matches: 7. Germline V gene sequence: CDR1 DFQATT, CDR2 SNEGSKA (reference sequence).